The source of this TCR beta chain is a study of blood T cells in healthy people across ages. Through a sample-barcoded 5' primer and a J-beta primer mix, a second PCR was run for roughly 7 to 12 cycles. MiXCR, run by TCRdb on the 5' RACE reads, gives a single entry per CDR3 protein. Here the sample spans some 1.4 million distinct CDR3 sequences, approximately 40% being singletons. The origin of this receptor is a woman between 18 and 29 years old in good health. Sequenced material: blood.

This chain's CDR3 is CSVLGLAGEAYEQYF. Written as DNA, the CDR3 is TGCAGCGTTCTTGGACTAGCGGGGGAGGCCTACGAGCAGTACTTC. The chain combines TRBV29-1 with TRBJ2-7, with 13 bases matching TRBD2. The CDR3 is 15 amino acids. Trimming at V came to 5 bases and at J to 2 bases, leaving 6 bases not matched to a gene. CDR1 is SQVTM, CDR2 ANQGSEA, per germline.